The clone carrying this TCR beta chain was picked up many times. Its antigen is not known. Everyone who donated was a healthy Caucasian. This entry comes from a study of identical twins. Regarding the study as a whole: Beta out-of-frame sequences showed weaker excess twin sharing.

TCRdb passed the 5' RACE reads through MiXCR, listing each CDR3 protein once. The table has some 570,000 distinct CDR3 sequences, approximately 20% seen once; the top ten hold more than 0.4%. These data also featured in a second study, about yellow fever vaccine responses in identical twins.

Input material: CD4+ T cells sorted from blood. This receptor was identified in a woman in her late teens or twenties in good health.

In DNA, the CDR3 is TGCGCCAGCAGCTTGGGGAGGGTAACCTCTGGGGCCAACGTCCTGACTTTC. Protein: CASSLGRVTSGANVLTF. This chain connects TRBV5-1 to TRBJ2-6; tentative D call: TRBD2 (6 bases). With 0 bases removed from V and 0 bases from J, the gap between germline ends came to 10 bases. From germline, CDR1 is SGHRS and CDR2 YFSETQ. The CDR3 runs to 17 residues.